The sequence of this T cell receptor beta chain was determined in a study of T cell responses to AZD1222 COVID-19 vaccine. Germline V gives CDR1 SGHTA, CDR2 FQGTGA. The CDR3 totals 14 residues. The V end was cut by 5 bases, the J end by 5 bases, with 13 bases between. Measured with immunoSEQ multiplex PCR; TCRdb has only the in-frame clones, and not every one. There are approximately 130,000 clones in the sample; 80% to 95% occur only once, and about 3% lies in the top ten. V usage is TRBV7-3 and J usage is TRBJ1-5, with TRBD1 as a possible D gene (5 bases). The sample was peripheral blood, taken on day 0 of AZD1222 vaccination. The TCR comes from an adult in good health. CDR3 in DNA: TGTGCCAGCAGCCCCCAGGGTGGGGATCAGCCCCAGCATTTT. This sequence encodes CASSPQGGDQPQHF.